The 28 T cell receptor beta chains below were found in one sample sequenced in a study of blood T cell repertoires in COVID-19. TCRdb keeps only in-frame clones here, not all; method: immunoSEQ multiplex PCR. The data hold some 180,000 clones, with under 90% observed a single time. The sample was peripheral blood. These receptors were collected from a human donor in a cohort sampled during active COVID-19.

The gene calls are TRBV27 and TRBJ1-4; D uncertain. The CDR3 covers 11 residues. V was pared by 6 bases and J by 5 bases, with 4 bases between. CDR1 and CDR2 (germline): MNHEY, SMNVEV (reference sequence). CDR3 DNA: TGTGCCAGCAGGCTAAATGAAAAACTGTTTTTT. Encoded protein: CASRLNEKLFF.

The chain couples TRBV7-9 to TRBJ1-6, with TRBD1 matching over 7 bases. In germline, CDR1 is SEHNR, CDR2 FQNEAQ (reference sequence). The V and J ends lost 5 bases and 9 bases, in that order; junction bases with no gene match: 10. The CDR3 extends over 15 amino acids. Here the CDR3 reads CASSTSTGASSPLHF. The CDR3 DNA follows: TGTGCCAGCAGCACCTCCACAGGGGCGAGTTCACCCCTCCACTTT.

The chain is built from TRBV18 and TRBJ1-2; D may be TRBD1 (6 bases). The CDR3 is made up of 13 amino acids. V was cut by 4 bases and J by 4 bases, with 10 bases left in between. CDR1 is KGHSH and CDR2 is LQKENI in the germline V gene. The CDR3 region has the DNA TGTGCCAGCTCACTTCAACAGGGCTATGGCTACACCTTC. Translation gives CASSLQQGYGYTF. Together with reference TRBV18 and TRBJ1-2, the CDR3 gives the full variable domain: NAGVMQNPRHLVRRRGQEARLRCSPMKGHSHVYWYRQLPEEGLKFMVYLQKENIIDESGMPKERFSAEFPKEGPSILRIQQVVRGDSAAYFCASSLQQGYGYTFGSGTRLTVV.

CDR3: CASSLIQPGLNEQFF. CDR3 nucleotide sequence: TGTGCCAGCAGCTTGATACAGCCAGGTTTAAATGAGCAGTTCTTC. This sequence joins TRBV7-2 and TRBJ2-1; D not resolved. CDR1 and CDR2 from the germline V gene are SGHTA and FQGNSA. Trimming pared 3 bases from V and 7 bases from J, leaving 16 bases between. The length of the CDR3 is 15 residues.

The V and J genes are TRBV5-4 and TRBJ1-2, with TRBD1 as a possible D gene (6 bases). This CDR3 contains 15 residues. Germline V gene data show CDR1 as SGHNT and CDR2 as YYREEE (reference sequence). Deletions cut 4 bases from V and 6 bases from J, with 19 bases between. CDR3 region: CASSAPSGQMDGYTF. For the CDR3, the DNA is TGTGCCAGCAGCGCACCATCGGGACAAATGGATGGCTACACCTTC.

The chain is built from TRBV19 and TRBJ2-7, with a tentative D call TRBD2 (6 bases). CDR3 length: 15 residues. Germline values: CDR1 LNHDA, CDR2 SQIVND (reference sequence). V dropped 1 base and J dropped 0 bases, with 10 bases sitting between them. CDR3 loop: CASSIGAGSSYEQYF. The CDR3 region has the DNA TGTGCCAGTAGTATAGGGGCGGGGAGCTCCTACGAGCAGTACTTC.

In this sample, this clone turned up once. CDR3 nucleotides: TGTGCCAGCAGTTACTCGTGCGGGGGACGCGAGACCCAGTACTTC. Translated, it gives CASSYSCGGRETQYF. This chain joins TRBV6-5 and TRBJ2-5; TRBD2 matches at 7 bases. The CDR3 contains 15 residues. V dropped 0 bases and J dropped 5; count of bases not matched to a gene: 6. Germline V gives CDR1 MNHEY, CDR2 SVGAGI.

This chain uses TRBV3-1 (or the pseudogene TRBV3-2) with TRBJ2-3, with D perhaps matching TRBD2 (7 bases). In germline, CDR1 is LGHDT, CDR2 YNNKEL (reference sequence). CDR3 length: 17 amino acids. Trimming removed 0 bases from V and 2 bases from J, with 15 bases in between. The CDR3 sequence: CASSQETQRGHTDTQYF. The CDR3 DNA sequence: TGTGCCAGCAGCCAAGAAACCCAGCGGGGACACACAGATACGCAGTATTTT.

The chain has TRBV6-5 and TRBJ1-1, with D hard to call. The CDR3 is made up of 15 amino acids. Germline loops: CDR1 MNHEY, CDR2 SVGAGI. V was shortened by 6 bases and J by 1 base, with 15 bases between the two germline ends. This CDR3 reads CASSLEPSGNTEAFF. The CDR3 DNA reads TGTGCCAGCAGCCTCGAGCCCTCGGGGAACACTGAAGCTTTCTTT.

V and J are TRBV6-5 and TRBJ2-3; possibly TRBD2 for D (7 bases). This CDR3 has 15 residues. Germline lookup yields CDR1 MNHEY and CDR2 SVGAGI. V was pared by 2 bases and J by 3 bases, with 12 bases between. The CDR3 DNA is TGTGCCAGCAGTTACAACGAGGGGGGGACAGATACGCAGTATTTT. This sequence encodes CASSYNEGGTDTQYF.

This rearrangement joins TRBV29-1 to TRBJ1-2, with D possibly TRBD1 on 6 matching bases. The CDR3 sequence is 13 residues long. V lost 8 bases and J lost 5, with 18 bases in between. Germline-derived CDR1 and CDR2 are SQVTM and ANQGSEA. For the CDR3, the DNA is TGCAGCTTCTCCACCGGGACAAAGTATGGCTACACCTTC. This codes for CSFSTGTKYGYTF. Drawing the rest from reference TRBV29-1 and TRBJ1-2, the complete variable domain is SAVISQKPSRDICQRGTSLTIQCQVDSQVTMMFWYRQQPGQSLTLIATANQGSEATYESGFVIDKFPISRPNLTFSTLTVSNMSPEDSSIYLCSFSTGTKYGYTFGSGTRLTVV.

The V gene is TRBV6-1, the J gene TRBJ2-7; 10 bases align to TRBD2. Trimming removed 2 bases from V and 4 bases from J; junction bases left unmatched: 8. Germline V gene data show CDR1 as MNHNS and CDR2 as SASEGT. The length of the CDR3 is 16 residues. The CDR3 region is CASSERFLAGEYEQYF. The CDR3 coding sequence is TGTGCCAGCAGTGAACGGTTTCTAGCGGGAGAGTACGAGCAGTACTTC.

The V gene is TRBV19, the J gene TRBJ2-1, with 7 bases matching TRBD2. V shed 4 bases, J shed 8 bases, and the junction held 8 bases outside the gene matches. Germline V gene sequence: CDR1 LNHDA, CDR2 SQIVND (reference sequence). CDR3 size: 14 residues. Here the CDR3 DNA reads TGTGCCAGTAGTACCCCGGGGAGGGTGGATGAGCAGTTCTTC. It is translated as CASSTPGRVDEQFF.

The chain couples TRBV4-2 to TRBJ2-7; D might be TRBD2 (5 bases). V lost 0 bases, J lost 3 bases, and 12 bases lay in between. Germline V gene lookup returns CDR1 LGHNA and CDR2 YNFKEQ. The CDR3 is made up of 15 amino acids. CDR3 sequence reads: CASSQDKISGYEQYF. CDR3 bases: TGTGCCAGCAGCCAAGATAAGATAAGCGGCTACGAGCAGTACTTC.

V usage is TRBV6-5 and J usage is TRBJ2-1; tentative D call: TRBD2 (5 bases). Trimming shortened V by 2 bases and J by 0 bases, and 8 bases separated the two germline ends. Germline V gene sequence: CDR1 MNHEY, CDR2 SVGAGI. The CDR3 runs 15 residues. The CDR3 DNA follows: TGTGCCAGCAGTTACAGCGGCAGCTCCTACAATGAGCAGTTCTTC. Protein: CASSYSGSSYNEQFF.

The rearrangement links TRBV29-1 to TRBJ1-3, with 7 positions matching TRBD1. CDR1 is SQVTM and CDR2 is ANQGSEA in the germline V gene. J lost 8 bases, V lost 4 bases, and 8 bases had no gene match. The CDR3 has 13 amino acids. The CDR3 DNA sequence: TGCAGCGTTGCCCGGACAGGATCCGACACCATATATTTT. Amino acid sequence: CSVARTGSDTIYF. Filled out from reference TRBV29-1 and TRBJ1-3, the complete variable domain reads SAVISQKPSRDICQRGTSLTIQCQVDSQVTMMFWYRQQPGQSLTLIATANQGSEATYESGFVIDKFPISRPNLTFSTLTVSNMSPEDSSIYLCSVARTGSDTIYFGEGSWLTVV.

DNA for the CDR3: TGCGCCAGCAGCCCCATAGGCGGGGCAGGGGGCGCAGGAACTGAAGCTTTCTTT. Translating it yields CASSPIGGAGGAGTEAFF. The V gene is TRBV5-1, the J gene TRBJ1-1, with 8 positions matching TRBD1. The CDR3 is 18 amino acids. The germline gives CDR1 SGHRS, CDR2 YFSETQ. The ends lost 4 bases at V and 5 bases at J; junction bases unmatched: 19.

This sequence joins TRBV29-1 and TRBJ1-4, with unresolved D. The V and J ends lost 2 bases and 7 bases respectively, with 8 bases between them. The germline gives CDR1 SQVTM, CDR2 ANQGSEA. The CDR3 totals 12 residues. CDR3 in DNA: TGCAGCGTTGAATCGGGTGGTGAAAAACTGTTTTTT. Its protein product is CSVESGGEKLFF.

This chain uses TRBV5-1 with TRBJ2-1, with TRBD1 matching 8 bases. The CDR3 runs 14 residues. Germline CDR1 is SGHRS and CDR2 is YFSETQ. V shed 5 bases and J 6 bases; nucleotides not matched to a gene: 7. The CDR3 region is CASRTDGTGNEQFF. The CDR3 region has the DNA TGCGCCAGCAGAACGGACGGGACAGGCAATGAGCAGTTCTTC.

V usage is TRBV10-3 and J usage is TRBJ2-5, with TRBD2 identical over 10 bases. CDR3 length equals 12 residues. The germline CDR1 and CDR2 sequences are ENHRY and SYGVKD. The junction had 4 bases not matched to a gene; V was cut back by 10 bases and J by 5 bases. The CDR3 reads CATAGGRETQYF. The CDR3 DNA reads TGTGCCACAGCGGGGGGGCGGGAGACCCAGTACTTC.

The V and J genes are TRBV6-6 and TRBJ2-3, with D tentatively TRBD2 (5 bases). The germline gives CDR1 MNHNY, CDR2 SVGAGI (reference sequence). The germline V and J ends were trimmed by 5 bases and 4 bases, with 10 bases remaining between them. The CDR3 covers 13 residues. CDR3 region: CASSTGVSDTQYF. In DNA form, the CDR3 reads TGTGCCAGCAGTACCGGGGTGTCAGATACGCAGTATTTT.

This clone has a single count. The chain employs TRBV18 and TRBJ1-2, with 12 bases fitting TRBD1. V trimming: 3 bases; J trimming: 4 bases; junction bases outside the gene matches: 9. This CDR3 is built from 17 residues. Germline assignment: CDR1 KGHSH and CDR2 LQKENI. Here the CDR3 DNA reads TGTGCCAGCTCACCCGTCCCGGGACAGGGGGCGTTCTATGGCTACACCTTC. It encodes CASSPVPGQGAFYGYTF.

This clone came up once. This chain uses TRBV7-9 with TRBJ2-1, with TRBD2 identical over 8 bases. There are 16 residues in the CDR3. Losses at the gene ends were 5 bases for V and 6 bases for J; bases not matched to a gene: 12. Germline-derived CDR1 and CDR2 are SEHNR and FQNEAQ (reference sequence). CDR3: CASSPPGSGDFNEQFF. The CDR3 nucleotides are TGTGCCAGCAGCCCTCCGGGTAGCGGGGACTTCAATGAGCAGTTCTTC.

Only a few counts were recorded for this clone. This chain uses TRBV20-1 with TRBJ1-2; maybe TRBD1 (5 bases). V lost 5 bases and J 3 bases, leaving 7 bases between the germline ends. This CDR3 contains 11 residues. CDR1 is DFQATT and CDR2 is SNEGSKA in the germline V gene (reference sequence). The CDR3: CSADSHYGYTF. The CDR3, as DNA: TGCAGTGCTGACAGTCACTATGGCTACACCTTC.

The CDR3 sequence: CASRPGQGAEAFF. CDR3 DNA: TGTGCCAGCAGACCGGGACAGGGGGCTGAAGCTTTCTTT. This chain links TRBV12-3 or TRBV12-4 with TRBJ1-1; 11 bases are shared with TRBD1. The CDR3 loop spans 13 amino acids. Trimming took 6 bases from V and 6 from J; bases not matched to a gene: 3.

This chain connects TRBV5-6 to TRBJ1-2, with a tentative D call TRBD1 (5 bases). Between the trimmed V and J ends, which lost 4 bases and 3 bases, there was a span of 16 bases. CDR1 SGHDT and CDR2 YYEEEE come from the germline V gene. This CDR3 is 15 amino acids long. The CDR3 spells CASSQPAGGDYGYTF. CDR3 DNA sequence: TGTGCCAGCAGCCAGCCGGCGGGAGGGGACTATGGCTACACCTTC.

In regard to this clone: In the same sample, other DNA sequences code for this CDR3. The V call is TRBV5-1, the J call TRBJ1-1; weak D call: TRBD1 (5 bases). The CDR3 contains 14 residues. With 1 base removed from V and 1 base from J, the gap between germline ends came to 8 bases. CDR1 is SGHRS, CDR2 YFSETQ, per germline. CDR3 DNA: TGCGCCAGCAGCTTGACGGGGGAGAACACTGAAGCTTTCTTT. Its protein product is CASSLTGENTEAFF. Full variable domain (remainder filled in from reference TRBV5-1 and TRBJ1-1): KAGVTQTPRYLIKTRGQQVTLSCSPISGHRSVSWYQQTPGQGLQFLFEYFSETQRNKGNFPGRFSGRQFSNSRSEMNVSTLELGDSALYLCASSLTGENTEAFFGQGTRLTVV.

The J gene is TRBJ1-1, the V gene TRBV6-2 or TRBV6-3; 8 bases align to TRBD1. Germline V gene sequence: CDR1 MNHEY, CDR2 SVGEGT. CDR3 length equals 17 residues. V lost 5 bases to trimming and J lost 3 bases; unmatched junction nucleotides: 14. CDR3 DNA sequence: TGTGCCAGCAGTGGGGACAGGCCAACGGAGGGGGACACTGAAGCTTTCTTT. As protein: CASSGDRPTEGDTEAFF.